This T cell receptor beta chain was identified during a study of shared clonotypes between healthy human individuals. Findings and limits, study-wide: With four donors compared, around 5% of naive CD4 clonotypes were shared.

Genomic DNA belonging to each subset was distributed in equal measure over several immunoSEQ plates. TCRdb's table, derived via immunoSEQ multiplex PCR, lists solely in-frame clones and lacks some. Of some 2.3 million clones in the sample, over 85% were seen once. Looked up from germline, CDR1 is SGHNT and CDR2 is YENEEA. There are 16 residues in the CDR3. V trimming: 3 bases; J trimming: 3 bases; junction bases outside the gene matches: 8. On this clone: Its antigen is not identified.

This sequence was found in a man between 18 and 29 years old in good health. Some clones in this sample may be carry-over from other donors' samples. The rearrangement joins TRBV11-3 to TRBJ2-1, with TRBD2 matching 7 bases. The sequencing sample was made of naive CD4+ T cells from PBMCs. Subset meaning: CD45RA+ positively selected. The CDR3 bases are TGTGCCAGCAGCTTGGGGCTAGCGGAACGCTACAATGAGCAGTTCTTC. Translated: CASSLGLAERYNEQFF.